These 30 T cell receptor beta chains originate from one sample sequenced in a study of T cells in Graves' hyperthyroidism and ophthalmopathy. TCR beta CDR3 regions were amplified from RNA. The TCR CDR3 was amplified in a first-round RT-PCR using the HTBI primer set. In TCRdb, the multiplex PCR reads were re-called with MiXCR into one record per CDR3 protein. The table includes hundreds of thousands of distinct CDR3 sequences, 11% to 15% detected once. The sequencing input was blood. These TCRs come from a woman aged 40 to 50 with Graves' hyperthyroidism.

In its sample, this clonotype was seen many times. The chain combines TRBV2 with TRBJ2-1, with TRBD1 matching over 7 bases. Unmatched junction bases numbered 9, after V lost 5 bases and J lost 5 bases. Per germline, CDR1 SNHLY and CDR2 FYNNEI. The CDR3 spans 15 residues. In nucleotides, the CDR3 is TGTGCCAGCAGTATACAGGGGATATGGGACAATGAGCAGTTCTTC. Amino acid sequence: CASSIQGIWDNEQFF. Variable domain in full (rest from reference TRBV2 and TRBJ2-1): EPEVTQTPSHQVTQMGQEVILRCVPISNHLYFYWYRQILGQKVEFLVSFYNNEISEKSEIFDDQFSVERPDGSNFTLKIRSTKLEDSAMYFCASSIQGIWDNEQFFGPGTRLTVL.

This clonotype showed up just a few times. V gene TRBV6-1 combines with J gene TRBJ2-2; the D is unclear. This CDR3 comprises 14 residues. Germline CDR1 is MNHNS and CDR2 is SASEGT. V was cut by 3 bases and J by 2 bases, with 7 bases left in between. DNA of the CDR3: TGTGCCAGCAGTGACTTGATTAACACCGGGGAGCTGTTTTTT. Protein sequence: CASSDLINTGELFF.

Many counts were recorded for this clonotype. The chain couples TRBV12-3 or TRBV12-4 to TRBJ1-5, with a weak D call TRBD1 (6 bases). V was pared by 5 bases and J by 5 bases, with 13 bases between. The CDR3 has 14 amino acids. The CDR3 loop reads CASSKDSTYQPQHF. The CDR3 DNA follows: TGTGCCAGCAGTAAGGACAGTACTTATCAGCCCCAGCATTTT.

V usage is TRBV20-1 and J usage is TRBJ2-1; TRBD2 matches at 9 bases. The ends lost 0 bases at V and 7 bases at J; junction bases unmatched: 10. The CDR3 extends over 16 amino acids. Germline loops: CDR1 DFQATT, CDR2 SNEGSKA (reference sequence). Here the CDR3 reads CSARDFLAGTGNEQFF. The CDR3 DNA sequence: TGCAGTGCTAGAGATTTCCTAGCGGGAACTGGAAATGAGCAGTTCTTC.

The rearrangement links TRBV9 to TRBJ2-1, with a weak D call TRBD1 (6 bases). The germline V gene encodes CDR1 SGDLS and CDR2 YYNGEE. Trimming stripped 0 bases from V and 5 bases from J, with 12 bases between. The CDR3 spans 15 residues. The CDR3 loop is CASSVDTGRDNEQFF. The DNA for the CDR3 is TGTGCCAGCAGCGTAGATACAGGGCGGGACAATGAGCAGTTCTTC.

This clonotype was recorded many times. V gene TRBV18 combines with J gene TRBJ2-5; the D gene is possibly TRBD2 (6 bases). Per the germline V gene, CDR1 is KGHSH and CDR2 is LQKENI. The V and J ends lost 3 bases and 5 bases respectively, with 13 bases between them. The length of the CDR3 is 14 residues. The CDR3, as DNA: TGTGCCAGCTCACCTTATCAGGAGGGGGAGACCCAGTACTTC. Amino acids: CASSPYQEGETQYF.

This clonotype was seen ten or more times. The chain recombines TRBV12-3 or TRBV12-4 with TRBJ1-2, with a weak D call TRBD1 (5 bases). The CDR3 covers 14 residues. V gave up 8 bases and J gave up 2 bases, with 15 bases separating them. The CDR3 sequence is CASSLGDRNYGYTF. The CDR3 nucleotides are TGTGCCAGCTCACTAGGGGACCGGAACTATGGCTACACCTTC.

Comment on this clonotype: One junction end disagrees with the germline gene, perhaps due to a read error. The chain combines TRBV5-1 with TRBJ1-5; D not certain. CDR1 SGHRS and CDR2 YFSETQ come from the germline V gene. The CDR3 runs to 14 residues. CDR3 bases: TGTGCCAGCAGCAGGAGGCAGAGCAATCAGCCCCAGCATTTT. Protein product: CASSRRQSNQPQHF.

This clonotype was seen at least ten times. The chain employs TRBV3-1 and TRBJ1-4; TRBD1 agrees at 9 bases. The CDR3 runs 16 residues. Losses at the gene ends were 3 bases for V and 8 bases for J; bases not matched to a gene: 10. Germline V gene sequence: CDR1 LGHDT, CDR2 YNNKEL (reference sequence). Here the CDR3 DNA reads TGTGCCAGCAGCCAGACCCCGGGACAGGGAAGGGAAAAACTGTTTTTT. It is translated as CASSQTPGQGREKLFF.

This chain joins TRBV2 and TRBJ1-2; perhaps TRBD1 as D (6 bases). The CDR3 extends over 12 amino acids. Germline CDR1 is SNHLY and CDR2 is FYNNEI. Trimming pared 6 bases from V and 8 bases from J, leaving 13 bases between. The CDR3 loop is CASRGTKGGYTF. Written as DNA, the CDR3 is TGTGCCAGCAGGGGGACAAAGGGAGGCTACACCTTC. Together with reference TRBV2 and TRBJ1-2, the CDR3 gives the full variable domain: EPEVTQTPSHQVTQMGQEVILRCVPISNHLYFYWYRQILGQKVEFLVSFYNNEISEKSEIFDDQFSVERPDGSNFTLKIRSTKLEDSAMYFCASRGTKGGYTFGSGTRLTVV.

CDR3 nucleotide sequence: TGTGCCAGCAGCCAAGATGGGGGGGGCGAGCAGTACTTC. It is translated as CASSQDGGGEQYF. The chain carries TRBV13 and TRBJ2-7; 7 bases are a match to TRBD2. V dropped 5 bases and J dropped 6; count of bases not matched to a gene: 7. The CDR3 runs to 13 residues. CDR1 is PRHDT and CDR2 is FYEKMQ in the germline V gene (reference sequence).

This clonotype was counted at least ten times. This sequence joins TRBV6-1 and TRBJ2-7, with a possible D match to TRBD2 (7 bases). Trimming pared 8 bases from V and 4 bases from J, leaving 18 bases between. The CDR3 runs 14 residues. Germline lookup yields CDR1 MNHNS and CDR2 SASEGT. The chain's CDR3 is CASVGGRAGYEQYF. CDR3 in DNA: TGTGCCAGCGTAGGGGGGAGGGCCGGGTACGAGCAGTACTTC.

In this sample, this clonotype turned up many times. The gene calls are TRBV12-3 or TRBV12-4 and TRBJ2-3; D is perhaps TRBD2 (5 bases). The CDR3 length is 14 residues. Between the trimmed V and J ends, which lost 6 bases and 0 bases, there was a span of 10 bases. CDR3 loop: CASRPLASTDTQYF. CDR3 DNA sequence: TGTGCCAGCAGACCTCTAGCAAGCACAGATACGCAGTATTTT.

This chain links TRBV6-1 with TRBJ2-5; D gene unclear. The CDR3 contains 12 residues. The germline CDR1 and CDR2 sequences are MNHNS and SASEGT. Trimming removed 4 bases at V and 4 bases at J, with 7 bases between. CDR3 amino acids: CASSGGPETQYF. In DNA form, the CDR3 reads TGTGCCAGCAGTGGAGGACCAGAGACCCAGTACTTC.

The table lists this clonotype with many counts. This sequence joins TRBV7-9 and TRBJ2-5; no clear D gene. V lost 3 bases to trimming and J lost 1 base, with 21 bases between them. Germline V gene data show CDR1 as SEHNR and CDR2 as FQNEAQ (reference sequence). This CDR3 region has 18 residues. This CDR3 reads CASSFPSSTVRGQETQYF. The CDR3 DNA reads as TGTGCCAGCAGCTTTCCGAGCTCCACCGTGAGAGGCCAAGAGACCCAGTACTTC.

The chain links TRBV7-9 to TRBJ2-2; 7 nucleotides line up with TRBD1. The CDR3 contains 16 residues. The ends lost 5 bases at V and 0 bases at J; junction bases unmatched: 6. Germline V gene sequence: CDR1 SEHNR, CDR2 FQNEAQ (reference sequence). The CDR3 sequence is CASSPAGTANTGELFF. Here the CDR3 DNA reads TGTGCCAGCAGCCCAGCCGGGACAGCGAACACCGGGGAGCTGTTTTTT. The full variable domain, rest sourced from reference TRBV7-9 and TRBJ2-2, is DTGVSQNPRHKITKRGQNVTFRCDPISEHNRLYWYRQTLGQGPEFLTYFQNEAQLEKSRLLSDRFSAERPKGSFSTLEIQRTEQGDSAMYLCASSPAGTANTGELFFGEGSRLTVL.

The rearrangement uses TRBV9 and TRBJ2-1; 16 bases line up with TRBD2. V shed 4 bases, J shed 8 bases, and the junction held 12 bases outside the gene matches. The germline V gene has CDR1 SGDLS and CDR2 YYNGEE. The CDR3 is 18 residues long. CDR3 in amino acids: CASSSNKGLAGGPYEQFF. For the CDR3, the DNA is TGTGCCAGCAGCTCAAACAAGGGACTAGCGGGAGGGCCGTATGAGCAGTTCTTC.

This clonotype has at least ten counts. The genes are TRBV7-9 and TRBJ1-2; 8 nucleotides agree with TRBD1. The germline CDR1 and CDR2 sequences are SEHNR and FQNEAQ (reference sequence). CDR3 size: 14 residues. V gave up 1 base and J gave up 8 bases; unmatched junction bases: 6. The CDR3 sequence is CASSLGQGIEGYTF. The CDR3 DNA is TGTGCCAGCAGCTTAGGACAGGGGATTGAAGGCTACACCTTC.

This clonotype has ten or more counts. The J gene is TRBJ1-2, the V gene TRBV6-1; D call uncertain. This CDR3 contains 15 residues. Trimming took 2 bases from V and 4 from J, leaving 14 bases between them. CDR1 and CDR2 from the germline V gene are MNHNS and SASEGT. CDR3 sequence (DNA): TGTGCCAGCAGTGAAAGGGTTAGGGATGGCTATGGCTACACCTTC. This translates into CASSERVRDGYGYTF.

Turning to this clonotype: No conserved phenylalanine or tryptophan ends this CDR3, so it is likely a read error. This rearrangement joins TRBV2 to TRBJ2-5; D not certain. V was shortened by 6 bases and J by 4 bases, with 18 bases between the two germline ends. Looked up from germline, CDR1 is SNHLY and CDR2 is FYNNEI. This CDR3 is built from 15 residues. CDR3 in amino acids: CASRPPPPARETQYL. The CDR3 DNA sequence: TGTGCCAGCAGACCCCCTCCCCCCGCCCGAGAGACCCAGTACTTA.

As regards this clonotype: At one boundary the junction diverges from the germline segment, which might be a read error. The chain combines TRBV28 with TRBJ2-6, with 10 bases lining up with TRBD1. Germline CDR1 MDHEN, CDR2 SYDVKM. The CDR3 has 15 amino acids. For the CDR3, the DNA is TGTGTCAGCGGGACAGGGGTAGCTGGGGCCAACGTCCTGACTTTC. Translated: CVSGTGVAGANVLTF.

This chain joins TRBV12-5 and TRBJ1-2; 9 positions match TRBD1. There are 21 residues in the CDR3. Losses at the gene ends were 0 bases for V and 4 bases for J; bases not matched to a gene: 21. Looked up from germline, CDR1 is LGHNT and CDR2 is FRNRAP. The CDR3 region is CASGLVQDLPWGTGRLYGYTF. CDR3 nucleotide sequence: TGTGCTAGTGGTTTGGTACAGGATCTACCGTGGGGGACAGGGCGGCTCTATGGCTACACCTTC. Variable domain in full (rest from reference TRBV12-5 and TRBJ1-2): DARVTQTPRHKVTEMGQEVTMRCQPILGHNTVFWYRQTMMQGLELLAYFRNRAPLDDSGMPKDRFSAEMPDATLATLKIQPSEPRDSAVYFCASGLVQDLPWGTGRLYGYTFGSGTRLTVV.

This clonotype was counted at least ten times. The rearrangement uses TRBV3-1 and TRBJ1-5, with a weak D call TRBD1 (6 bases). V was cut by 2 bases and J by 7 bases, with 12 bases left in between. Germline CDR1 LGHDT, CDR2 YNNKEL (reference sequence). The CDR3 runs 14 residues. The CDR3 DNA reads TGTGCCAGCAGCCAATATTCAGGGGAACAGCCCCAGCATTTT. It yields the protein CASSQYSGEQPQHF.

This clonotype was seen only a few times. Here the CDR3 reads CASSPAGVDQPQHF. The CDR3 nucleotides are TGCGCCAGCAGCCCCGCAGGGGTTGATCAGCCCCAGCATTTT. The chain recombines TRBV4-1 with TRBJ1-5; a weak D match, TRBD1 (6 bases). The ends were cut back, 4 bases at V and 5 bases at J, with 12 bases in the middle. This CDR3 has 14 residues. The V gene's germline CDR1 is MGHRA and CDR2 YSYEKL.

This clonotype was seen ten or more times. The chain recombines TRBV7-9 with TRBJ2-7; no reliable D call. This CDR3 has 15 residues. V lost 5 bases and J 5 bases, leaving 19 bases between the germline ends. The germline V gene has CDR1 SEHNR and CDR2 FQNEAQ (reference sequence). For the CDR3, the DNA is TGTGCCAGCAGCCCCCAAGGAGCTAGTTATGACGAGCAGTACTTC. Amino acids: CASSPQGASYDEQYF. The whole variable domain, filled in from reference TRBV7-9 and TRBJ2-7, reads DTGVSQNPRHKITKRGQNVTFRCDPISEHNRLYWYRQTLGQGPEFLTYFQNEAQLEKSRLLSDRFSAERPKGSFSTLEIQRTEQGDSAMYLCASSPQGASYDEQYFGPGTRLTVT.

This clonotype was counted at least ten times. The gene calls are TRBV18 and TRBJ2-7, with D possibly being TRBD1 or TRBD2 (5 bases each). Germline V gene lookup returns CDR1 KGHSH and CDR2 LQKENI. Trimming cost V 5 bases and J 0 bases, with 14 bases left between them. The CDR3 loop spans 15 amino acids. CDR3 sequence (DNA): TGTGCCAGCTCAACAGGACTGGGGAGCTCCTACGAGCAGTACTTC. This translates into CASSTGLGSSYEQYF.

The rearrangement links TRBV10-3 to TRBJ2-2; perhaps TRBD1 as D (6 bases). This CDR3 region has 12 residues. The ends were cut back, 6 bases at V and 6 bases at J, with 8 bases in the middle. Germline CDR1 and CDR2: ENHRY and SYGVKD. DNA for the CDR3: TGTGCCATCAGGCCAGGGGCCGGGGAGCTGTTTTTT. It specifies CAIRPGAGELFF.

This clonotype has at least ten counts. The V call is TRBV18, the J call TRBJ1-1; no clear D gene. V gave up 8 bases and J gave up 0 bases, with 10 bases separating them. Germline V gene sequence: CDR1 KGHSH, CDR2 LQKENI. This CDR3 spans 13 amino acids. CDR3 residues: CASSPTLNTEAFF. The CDR3 DNA sequence: TGTGCCAGCAGCCCAACCCTGAACACTGAAGCTTTCTTT.

V is TRBV28 and J is TRBJ1-3; D unresolved. The CDR3 runs to 10 residues. Germline V lookup: CDR1 MDHEN, CDR2 SYDVKM. V shed 3 bases and J shed 8 bases, with 2 bases lying between them. CDR3 nucleotides: TGTGCCAGCAGTTTCGACACCATATATTTT. Translated, it gives CASSFDTIYF. The full variable domain, completed using reference TRBV28 and TRBJ1-3, is DVKVTQSSRYLVKRTGEKVFLECVQDMDHENMFWYRQDPGLGLRLIYFSYDVKMKEKGDIPEGYSVSREKKERFSLILESASTNQTSMYLCASSFDTIYFGEGSWLTVV.

In this sample, this clonotype turned up a few times. The chain links TRBV27 to TRBJ2-3; 12 nucleotides agree with TRBD2. The CDR3 is 15 amino acids. CDR1 is MNHEY, CDR2 SMNVEV, per germline (reference sequence). Trimming removed 5 bases from V and 4 bases from J; junction bases left unmatched: 4. CDR3 nucleotide sequence: TGTGCCAGCAGTCAAGGACTAGCGGGATCAGATACGCAGTATTTT. It yields the protein CASSQGLAGSDTQYF.